The clone carrying this T cell receptor beta chain is classed as medium-sized. A universal primer binding site was introduced by template switching. The final cDNA contained unique molecular identifiers. TCRdb reanalysed the 5' RACE reads using MiXCR and keeps one entry per CDR3 protein. The sample contains fewer than 350,000 distinct CDR3 sequences, 6.5% to 9.5% of which appear only once. This entry is derived from a study of identical twins. The trim removed 4 bases at V and 2 bases at J, leaving 10 bases unmatched. Germline assignment: CDR1 SGHRS and CDR2 YFSETQ. This CDR3 spans 16 amino acids. Each donor (without exception) was a healthy Caucasian. These data were likewise used in another study, on yellow fever vaccine responses in identical twins.

The receptor was derived from a woman aged 18-30 years in good health. The sample was memory (CD45RO+) T cells sorted from blood. This chain links TRBV5-1 with TRBJ2-5; 8 bases map to TRBD2. CDR3 loop: CASSPATTSGQETQYF. For the CDR3, the DNA is TGCGCCAGCAGCCCAGCCACAACTAGCGGACAAGAGACCCAGTACTTC.